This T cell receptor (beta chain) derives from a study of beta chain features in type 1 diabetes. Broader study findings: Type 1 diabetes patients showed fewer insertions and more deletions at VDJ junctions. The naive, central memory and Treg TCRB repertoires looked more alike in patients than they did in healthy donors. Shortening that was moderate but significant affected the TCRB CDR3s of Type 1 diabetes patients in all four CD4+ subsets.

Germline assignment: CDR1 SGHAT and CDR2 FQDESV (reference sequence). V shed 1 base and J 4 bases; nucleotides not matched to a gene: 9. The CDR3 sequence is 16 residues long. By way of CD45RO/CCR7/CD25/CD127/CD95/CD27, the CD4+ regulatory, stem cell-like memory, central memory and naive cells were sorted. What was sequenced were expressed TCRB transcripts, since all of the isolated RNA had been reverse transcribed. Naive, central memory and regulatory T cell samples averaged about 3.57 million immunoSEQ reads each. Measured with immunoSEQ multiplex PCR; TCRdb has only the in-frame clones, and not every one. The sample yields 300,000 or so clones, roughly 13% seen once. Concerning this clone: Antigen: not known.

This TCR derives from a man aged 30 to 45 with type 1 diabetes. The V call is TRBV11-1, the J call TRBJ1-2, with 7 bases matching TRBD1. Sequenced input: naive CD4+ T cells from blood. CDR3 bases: TGTGCCAGCAGCTTAGGAGGGGGCGATGCCTTCTATGGCTACACCTTC. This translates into CASSLGGGDAFYGYTF. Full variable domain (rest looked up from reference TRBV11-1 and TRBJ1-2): EAEVAQSPRYKITEKSQAVAFWCDPISGHATLYWYRQILGQGPELLVQFQDESVVDDSQLPKDRFSAERLKGVDSTLKIQPAELGDSAMYLCASSLGGGDAFYGYTFGSGTRLTVV.